Listed below are T cell receptor beta chains from one sample, sequenced in a study of CD8 T cells in Susac syndrome. One entry per CDR3 protein results from TCRdb running MiXCR on the immunoSEQ multiplex PCR reads. The data show 300,000 or so distinct CDR3 sequences, about 90% seen once. Sample: CD4+ T cells from PBMCs. These receptors all come from a human donor with multiple sclerosis. Both conserved end residues are part of each CDR3. A D gene is named only where the DNA matches it firmly. Rows may omit the clone size; those that give it use once, few, many or a size class.

j_call d_call clone_size v_call cdr3_aa cdr3_nt
TRBJ2-1 TRBD2 - TRBV7-9 CASSLVAGADEQFF TGTGCCAGCAGCTTGGTAGCGGGAGCGGACGAGCAGTTCTTC
TRBJ2-3 TRBD1 - TRBV11-3 CASNRGLVTDTQYF TGTGCCAGCAACAGGGGCTTAGTGACAGATACGCAGTATTTT
TRBJ2-5 - - TRBV2 CASRFDRQETQYF TGTGCCAGCAGATTCGACAGGCAAGAGACCCAGTACTTC
TRBJ2-7 - - TRBV9 CASSVGTRGSYEQYF TGTGCCAGCAGCGTAGGGACCCGGGGCTCCTACGAGCAGTACTTC
TRBJ2-1 TRBD2 - TRBV12-3/TRBV12-4 CASSISGGPSHEQFF TGTGCCAGCAGCATTAGCGGGGGGCCCTCTCATGAGCAGTTCTTC
TRBJ2-2 - - TRBV7-2 CASSLLSGTGELFF TGTGCCAGCAGCTTACTGAGTGGCACCGGGGAGCTGTTTTTT
TRBJ1-1 - - TRBV20-1 CSARRSFTGWGTEAFF TGCAGTGCTAGACGAAGTTTCACGGGCTGGGGCACTGAAGCTTTCTTT
TRBJ2-5 TRBD1 once TRBV19 CASSMIPGQGVETQYF TGTGCCAGTAGTATGATCCCGGGACAGGGAGTAGAGACCCAGTACTTC
TRBJ2-5 - - TRBV6-1 CASTQTRAAAETQYF TGTGCCAGCACCCAGACAAGAGCGGCGGCGGAGACCCAGTACTTC
TRBJ2-7 - - TRBV7-9 CASSGLGSSYEQYF TGTGCCAGCAGCGGATTGGGGAGCTCCTACGAGCAGTACTTC
TRBJ2-1 TRBD2 - TRBV6-5 CASSLGLAGKNEQFF TGTGCCAGCAGCCTAGGACTAGCGGGAAAAAATGAGCAGTTCTTC
TRBJ2-1 TRBD2 - TRBV5-4 CASSLRTSGRTAYNEQFF TGTGCCAGCAGCCTCCGGACTAGCGGGAGGACTGCCTACAATGAGCAGTTCTTC
TRBJ1-1 TRBD1 - TRBV5-4 CASSSGTASAEAFF TGTGCCAGCAGTTCCGGGACAGCGAGCGCTGAAGCTTTCTTT
TRBJ2-1 - - TRBV3-1 CASGMLGGEQFF TGTGCCAGCGGGATGTTGGGGGGAGAGCAGTTCTTC
TRBJ2-7 - - TRBV2 CARRQANEQYF TGTGCCAGACGACAGGCTAACGAGCAGTACTTC
TRBJ2-1 TRBD1 - TRBV6-2/TRBV6-3 CASSDLPGQVPFF TGTGCCAGCAGTGACTTGCCGGGACAGGTACCGTTCTTC
TRBJ2-5 - - TRBV11-3 CASSPSQGSQETQYF TGTGCCAGCAGCCCCAGTCAGGGTTCCCAAGAGACCCAGTACTTC
TRBJ2-1 - - TRBV30 CAWSVGGRIYEQFF TGTGCCTGGAGTGTGGGGGGTAGGATCTATGAGCAGTTCTTC
TRBJ1-2 TRBD1 - TRBV7-9 CATSGGTNYGYTF TGTGCCACCTCAGGGGGGACTAACTATGGCTACACCTTC
TRBJ1-2 - - TRBV30 CAWTQRFGGYTF TGTGCCTGGACCCAGCGTTTCGGTGGCTACACCTTC
TRBJ2-7 TRBD1 - TRBV7-2 CASSLATGGNYEQYF TGTGCCAGCAGCTTAGCGACAGGGGGAAACTACGAGCAGTACTTC
TRBJ2-7 - - TRBV2 CASSETRGGGEQYF TGTGCCAGCAGCGAGACACGGGGCGGAGGAGAGCAGTACTTC
TRBJ2-2 - - TRBV10-3 CAISGENTGELFF TGTGCCATCTCCGGAGAGAACACCGGGGAGCTGTTTTTT
TRBJ2-5 TRBD2 - TRBV6-5 CASSYPRASGRKETQYF TGTGCCAGCAGTTACCCTAGGGCTAGCGGGAGGAAAGAGACCCAGTACTTC
TRBJ2-2 - once TRBV5-1 CASTSGARNTGELFF TGCGCCAGCACCTCTGGGGCCCGAAACACCGGGGAGCTGTTTTTT
TRBJ2-7 - - TRBV27 CASSSGTRRTYEQYF TGTGCCAGCAGTTCCGGGACCAGGAGAACCTACGAGCAGTACTTC
TRBJ1-2 TRBD1 - TRBV2 CASSEWGQADGYTF TGTGCCAGCAGTGAATGGGGACAGGCGGATGGCTACACCTTC
TRBJ1-2 - - TRBV25-1 CASSETATSTGGYTF TGTGCCAGCAGTGAGACGGCGACCTCTACGGGGGGCTACACCTTC
TRBJ2-3 TRBD2 - TRBV20-1 CSADHLAASTDTQYF TGCAGTGCCGATCACCTAGCGGCTAGCACAGATACGCAGTATTTT
TRBJ1-3 TRBD1 once TRBV7-2 CASAPGDPGGGGNTIYF TGTGCCAGCGCCCCGGGGGATCCAGGGGGCGGTGGAAACACCATATATTTT
TRBJ1-2 - - TRBV7-9 CASSRDSYSGYTF TGTGCCAGCAGCCGAGACAGCTATTCCGGCTACACCTTC
TRBJ2-5 TRBD1 - TRBV7-2 CASSPGYGNRGETQYF TGTGCCAGCAGCCCCGGTTATGGGAACAGGGGGGAGACCCAGTACTTC
TRBJ2-7 - - TRBV11-2 CASSHRPYEQYF TGTGCCAGCAGTCACCGACCCTACGAGCAGTACTTC
TRBJ1-1 TRBD1 - TRBV5-4 CASTLGQRNTEAFF TGTGCCAGCACCCTGGGACAGCGAAACACTGAAGCTTTCTTT
TRBJ1-2 - - TRBV20-1 CSAATDNYGYTF TGCAGTGCCGCGACAGATAACTATGGCTACACCTTC
TRBJ1-5 - - TRBV6-2/TRBV6-3 CASSYGQYGSNQPQHF TGTGCCAGCAGTTACGGGCAGTATGGTTCCAATCAGCCCCAGCATTTT
TRBJ2-1 - - TRBV12-3/TRBV12-4 CASSWTLLSYNEQFF TGTGCCAGCAGCTGGACATTACTGAGCTACAATGAGCAGTTCTTC
TRBJ2-7 TRBD2 - TRBV25-1 CASSFGGSHYEQYF TGTGCCAGCAGTTTCGGCGGGAGTCACTACGAGCAGTACTTC
TRBJ2-3 - - TRBV10-3 CAISESTGDPDTQYF TGTGCCATCAGTGAGTCGACGGGAGACCCAGATACGCAGTATTTT
TRBJ1-3 - once TRBV9 CASSAGRSSGNTIYF TGTGCCAGCAGCGCTGGACGGAGCTCTGGAAACACCATATATTTT
TRBJ1-2 - - TRBV29-1 CSVYSWGGYGYTF TGCAGCGTTTACTCCTGGGGCGGCTATGGCTACACCTTC
TRBJ2-7 - - TRBV9 CASSLPLEYGVSHEQYF TGTGCCAGCAGCCTCCCCCTGGAGTATGGGGTTAGTCACGAGCAGTACTTC
TRBJ1-4 - - TRBV7-9 CASSSKGHRFEKLFF TGTGCCAGCAGCTCCAAAGGACATAGATTTGAAAAACTGTTTTTT
TRBJ1-5 - once TRBV29-1 CSVGSGQSNQPQHF TGCAGCGTTGGATCAGGGCAGAGCAATCAGCCCCAGCATTTT
TRBJ1-3 - - TRBV9 CASSVARAGNTIYF TGTGCCAGCAGCGTCGCCAGAGCTGGAAACACCATATATTTT
TRBJ2-3 TRBD2 - TRBV3-1 CASSPALAGQSDTQYF TGTGCCAGCAGCCCGGCGCTAGCGGGACAATCGGATACGCAGTATTTT
TRBJ2-7 - - TRBV5-4 CASSNSGDYEQYF TGTGCCAGCAGCAACTCCGGGGACTACGAGCAGTACTTC
TRBJ2-7 - - TRBV23-1 CASSPSRGRGVPLTYEQYF TGCGCCAGCAGTCCATCACGGGGCAGGGGGGTCCCCCTAACCTACGAGCAGTACTTC
TRBJ2-7 - - TRBV20-1 CSARGPRGARYEQYF TGCAGTGCTAGAGGGCCCCGTGGAGCTCGGTACGAGCAGTACTTC
TRBJ2-7 - - TRBV12-5 CASGLDRLGEQYF TGTGCTAGTGGTTTGGACCGGCTGGGCGAGCAGTACTTC
TRBJ2-1 TRBD2 - TRBV5-1 CASSLRATERGRNEQFF TGCGCCAGCAGCTTGAGGGCCACGGAGCGGGGGAGGAATGAGCAGTTCTTC
TRBJ2-1 - - TRBV7-9 CASSLETRGYNEQFF TGTGCCAGCAGCTTAGAGACTAGGGGGTACAATGAGCAGTTCTTC
TRBJ2-5 TRBD2 few TRBV20-1 CSARGLAGVETQYF TGCAGTGCTCGTGGACTAGCGGGGGTAGAGACCCAGTACTTC
TRBJ2-1 TRBD1 - TRBV29-1 CSVEGVTGRVEQFF TGCAGCGTTGAGGGGGTGACAGGGAGAGTTGAGCAGTTCTTC
TRBJ2-1 - - TRBV5-1 CASSSQQGYNEQFF TGCGCCAGCAGCTCACAACAGGGCTACAATGAGCAGTTCTTC
TRBJ2-5 - - TRBV2 CASSEDRGGETQYF TGTGCCAGCAGTGAAGATAGGGGTGGAGAGACCCAGTACTTC
TRBJ2-4 - few TRBV6-5 CASSPRVGKNIQYF TGTGCCAGCAGTCCCAGGGTCGGCAAAAACATTCAGTACTTC
TRBJ2-7 - - TRBV27 CASALLGVAYEQYF TGTGCCAGCGCATTACTAGGGGTGGCCTACGAGCAGTACTTC
TRBJ1-1 - - TRBV6-6 CASSYSAGMNTEAFF TGTGCCAGCAGTTACTCTGCCGGAATGAACACTGAAGCTTTCTTT